Sequencing of this T cell receptor beta chain was carried out in a study of early T cells in non-severe SARS-CoV-2 infection (dated by TCRdb to the early 2020s). About the full investigation: Because TCR sequencing was done on bulk RNA from unsorted whole blood, the alpha and beta chains could not be paired. General study outcomes and caveats: VDJdb matching was skewed toward anti-spike CD8 responses and likely underestimated virus-specific expansions by missing private and CD4 specificities.

V ends up 0 bases short and J 4 bases short, with an unmatched junction base count of 8. Reading the germline V gene (reference sequence) gives CDR1 SGHNT and CDR2 YYREEE. The CDR3 has 16 amino acids, counting the end cysteine and phenylalanine. The kept DNA is CDR3 alone, 48 bases in frame from the first base. Set within a cohort of healthcare workers in London, UK, this nested case-control study involved weekly PCR testing of nasopharyngeal swabs along with blood sampling. Healthcare workers were enrolled in the week of the UK lockdown, from 23 to 31 March 2020, and were followed every week for up to roughly 15 weeks. To prepare the library, 5' RACE was applied. The sequencer listed for this sample is NextSeq 500. The TCR library protocol attached unique molecular identifiers to individual cDNA molecules to correct for sequencing error and PCR bias. TCR alpha and beta chains were both sequenced, and the abundances of alpha and beta sequences in each sample were closely correlated with each other. For the original study's pipeline: Decombinator V4 was used to annotate TCR sequences for V gene, J gene and CDR3. Expanded TCRs were defined as changing significantly between any two time points under a Poisson model with p below 0.0001. Abundances of TCRs were expressed as counts per million after normalisation to the total number of TCRs sequenced in each sample. MAIT TCRs were defined by TRAV1-2 paired with TRAJ12, TRAJ20 or TRAJ33, and iNKT TCRs by TRAV10 paired with TRAJ18. A search of VDJdb, accessed on 1 November 2021, was run for TCRs annotated to CMV, EBV and SARS-CoV-2, with TCRs annotated for multiple antigens excluded. The public reads were reanalyzed by TCRdb: fastp trimming at Q25, MiXCR alignment, in-frame beta chains only. When rows share a CDR3 protein, they turn into one entry using the most common DNA and genes. TCRdb assigned the V and J calls; the authors' analysis was not used. In this sample the table shows 35,000 to 40,000 distinct CDR3 sequences, 3% to 4.5% of which occur a single time. Jointly, the top ten make up 10% of the sample.

This clonotype showed up many times. It has no known antigen specificity. No much larger clonotype is one base removed from it; base qualities were not supplied. The V and J segments used are TRBV5-4 and TRBJ2-7, and 9 junctional nucleotides match TRBD2. The receptor was isolated from an adult who was a healthcare worker with PCR-confirmed SARS-CoV-2 infection or an uninfected control (not recorded which). Sequenced input: whole blood. The CDR3 loop reads CASSLASSGARYEQYF. The DNA is TGTGCCAGCAGCTTGGCCTCTAGCGGGGCCAGGTACGAGCAGTACTTC. Full variable domain (CDR3 extended with the reference TRBV5-4 and TRBJ2-7 proteins): ETGVTQSPTHLIKTRGQQVTLRCSSQSGHNTVSWYQQALGQGPQFIFQYYREEENGRGNFPPRFSGLQFPNYSSELNVNALELDDSALYLCASSLASSGARYEQYFGPGTRLTVT.